The T cell receptor beta chain under discussion was sequenced for a study of cytomegalovirus exposure and HLA in healthy donors. Primers: 60 Vbeta forward and 13 Jbeta reverse. This table comes from immunoSEQ multiplex PCR, and its TCRdb copy is limited to in-frame clones, with some not included. The sample carries roughly 240,000 clones, about four fifths recorded once. This clone turned up a few times. This TCR came from a woman in her forties in good health and CMV-seropositive. Specimen: PBMCs.

In DNA, the CDR3 is TGTGCCAGCAGCTTAGCCGGGGGGGGAGACGAGCAGTACTTC. Its protein product is CASSLAGGGDEQYF. This sequence joins TRBV7-9 and TRBJ2-7; 8 bases line up with TRBD2. The V gene end was trimmed by 0 bases and the J gene end by 5 bases; junction bases not matched to a gene: 3. CDR3 length: 14 amino acids. Germline-derived CDR1 and CDR2 are SEHNR and FQNEAQ (reference sequence).